The 30 T cell receptor beta chains below all came from one sample that was sequenced in a study of cytomegalovirus exposure and HLA in healthy donors. PCR was performed using 60 Vbeta and 13 Jbeta primers. Method: immunoSEQ multiplex PCR; TCRdb's copy keeps in-frame clones and lacks some. The sample consists of 180,000 or so clones, approximately 80% of them appearing once. Sequences were obtained from PBMCs. Receptors originate from a female donor in good health and CMV-seronegative.

DNA of the CDR3: TGTGCCAGCAGCCCGCTGGACAGAGGCGAGCAGTTCTTC. Translation: CASSPLDRGEQFF. This sequence joins TRBV7-9 and TRBJ2-1, with a tentative D call TRBD1 (6 bases). This CDR3 spans 13 amino acids. The V end was cut by 5 bases, the J end by 10 bases, with 15 bases between. Germline CDR1 reads SEHNR; CDR2 reads FQNEAQ (reference sequence).

This chain joins TRBV6-5 and TRBJ2-1; 10 bases map to TRBD1. The germline V gene encodes CDR1 MNHEY and CDR2 SVGAGI. The CDR3 is 15 residues long. Losses at the gene ends were 4 bases for V and 4 bases for J; bases not matched to a gene: 4. The CDR3 DNA reads TGTGCCAGCAGTTCCGGGACAGGGGTGTACAATGAGCAGTTCTTC. Amino acid sequence: CASSSGTGVYNEQFF.

The chain recombines TRBV5-1 with TRBJ1-5, with 7 bases identical to TRBD1. After removal of 1 base from V and 8 bases from J, the junction contained 3 bases not matched to a gene. Germline V gives CDR1 SGHRS, CDR2 YFSETQ. The CDR3 consists of 13 residues. The DNA of the CDR3 is TGCGCCAGCAGCTTGACAGGGGAAGAGCCCCAGCATTTT. Its protein product is CASSLTGEEPQHF. The full variable domain, its missing parts supplied by reference TRBV5-1 and TRBJ1-5, is KAGVTQTPRYLIKTRGQQVTLSCSPISGHRSVSWYQQTPGQGLQFLFEYFSETQRNKGNFPGRFSGRQFSNSRSEMNVSTLELGDSALYLCASSLTGEEPQHFGDGTRLSIL.

The chain has TRBV7-3 and TRBJ2-3, with 10 bases lining up with TRBD2. Germline CDR1 reads SGHTA; CDR2 reads FQGTGA. The CDR3 sequence is 14 residues long. J was trimmed by 3 bases and V by 4 bases; bases with no gene match: 1. The CDR3 nucleotides are TGTGCCAGCAGCTCGGGACTAGCGACAGATACGCAGTATTTT. This gives the protein CASSSGLATDTQYF.

This clone turned up a few times. The genes are TRBV9 and TRBJ2-2; TRBD2 matches 7 bases. Germline V gives CDR1 SGDLS, CDR2 YYNGEE. The ends lost 0 bases at V and 4 bases at J; junction bases unmatched: 6. This CDR3 region has 16 residues. CDR3 protein: CASSVDNGRTTGELFF. CDR3 DNA sequence: TGTGCCAGCAGCGTAGATAACGGGAGGACCACCGGGGAGCTGTTTTTT.

CDR3 DNA sequence: TGTGCCAGCAGCCCTTTAGCGGCTAACAATGAGCAGTTCTTC. Its protein product is CASSPLAANNEQFF. The chain couples TRBV7-9 to TRBJ2-1; TRBD2 might be the D (6 bases). Trimming cost V 5 bases and J 5 bases, with 13 bases left between them. The CDR3 is 14 residues long. Germline CDR1 SEHNR, CDR2 FQNEAQ (reference sequence).

The chain joins TRBV5-5 to TRBJ2-5; D might be TRBD2 (6 bases). This CDR3 is built from 14 residues. V dropped 0 bases and J dropped 2 bases, with 8 bases sitting between them. Germline-derived CDR1 and CDR2 are SGHKS and YYEKEE (reference sequence). The CDR3 sequence is CASSLVGLQETQYF. The DNA for the CDR3 is TGTGCCAGCAGCTTGGTAGGACTACAAGAGACCCAGTACTTC.

This chain connects TRBV14 to TRBJ1-1; unclear D gene. The CDR3 is 14 residues long. CDR1 and CDR2 (germline): SGHDN, FVKESK. Trimming took 4 bases from V and 4 from J, leaving 13 bases between them. The CDR3 bases are TGTGCCAGCAGCCCTCGCGCCCGAGCCACTGAAGCTTTCTTT. This sequence encodes CASSPRARATEAFF.

In its sample, this clone was seen a few times. J is TRBJ1-1 and V is TRBV6-6; D unresolved. CDR3 length equals 13 residues. Germline V lookup: CDR1 MNHNY, CDR2 SVGAGI (reference sequence). V lost 10 bases and J lost 1, with 13 bases in between. CDR3 sequence: CANRVEPNTEAFF. For the CDR3, the DNA is TGTGCCAACCGGGTGGAGCCGAACACTGAAGCTTTCTTT.

This chain connects TRBV7-3 to TRBJ2-3; 10 nucleotides agree with TRBD2. The CDR3 is 15 residues long. With 2 bases clipped from V and 4 bases from J, the junction kept 3 bases outside the gene matches. Germline CDR1 reads SGHTA; CDR2 reads FQGTGA. The CDR3 DNA follows: TGTGCCAGCAGCTTATTAGCGGGAGGAGCAGATACGCAGTATTTT. This codes for CASSLLAGGADTQYF. The whole variable domain, remainder taken from reference TRBV7-3 and TRBJ2-3, is GAGVSQTPSNKVTEKGKYVELRCDPISGHTALYWYRQSLGQGPEFLIYFQGTGAADDSGLPNDRFFAVRPEGSVSTLKIQRTERGDSAVYLCASSLLAGGADTQYFGPGTRLTVL.

The chain employs TRBV2 and TRBJ2-2; 7 bases fit TRBD1. Per the germline V gene, CDR1 is SNHLY and CDR2 is FYNNEI. The length of the CDR3 is 15 residues. V lost 7 bases and J lost 0; bases outside the gene matches: 5. The CDR3, as DNA: TGTGCCAGCACTAACGACAGGGCGAACACCGGGGAGCTGTTTTTT. Residues: CASTNDRANTGELFF.

V gene TRBV2 combines with J gene TRBJ2-3, with 9 bases that match TRBD1. Trimming cost V 4 bases and J 5 bases; bases outside gene matches: 4. The CDR3 is made up of 14 amino acids. Germline CDR1 and CDR2: SNHLY and FYNNEI. The CDR3 sequence: CASSGQGVGDTQYF. CDR3 DNA sequence: TGTGCCAGCAGTGGACAGGGGGTGGGAGATACGCAGTATTTT. The full variable domain, completed using reference TRBV2 and TRBJ2-3, is EPEVTQTPSHQVTQMGQEVILRCVPISNHLYFYWYRQILGQKVEFLVSFYNNEISEKSEIFDDQFSVERPDGSNFTLKIRSTKLEDSAMYFCASSGQGVGDTQYFGPGTRLTVL.

The rearrangement uses TRBV7-9 and TRBJ1-2, with 10 bases fitting TRBD1. This CDR3 is 15 amino acids long. V dropped 0 bases and J dropped 6; count of bases not matched to a gene: 4. Germline CDR1 SEHNR, CDR2 FQNEAQ (reference sequence). The CDR3 coding sequence is TGTGCCAGCAGCTTAGCCGGGACAGGGGCTGATGGCTACACCTTC. This gives the protein CASSLAGTGADGYTF.

The chain uses TRBV19 and TRBJ2-7, with 9 bases that match TRBD1. This CDR3 spans 17 amino acids. Germline V lookup: CDR1 LNHDA, CDR2 SQIVND (reference sequence). With V trimmed by 2 bases and J by 0 bases, 8 bases remained unmatched. The CDR3 is CASSINHDRGYSYEQYF. In DNA form, the CDR3 reads TGTGCCAGTAGTATAAACCATGACAGGGGGTACTCCTACGAGCAGTACTTC. Full variable domain (missing parts from reference TRBV19 and TRBJ2-7): DGGITQSPKYLFRKEGQNVTLSCEQNLNHDAMYWYRQDPGQGLRLIYYSQIVNDFQKGDIAEGYSVSREKKESFPLTVTSAQKNPTAFYLCASSINHDRGYSYEQYFGPGTRLTVT.

This clone came up a few times. This chain uses TRBV18 with TRBJ2-7; 8 bases match TRBD2. Germline V gives CDR1 KGHSH, CDR2 LQKENI. The length of the CDR3 is 14 residues. V was pared by 3 bases and J by 4 bases, with 5 bases of the junction left unmatched. CDR3 sequence (DNA): TGTGCCAGCTCACCCCTCCCGGGAGGGTACGAGCAGTACTTC. Protein sequence: CASSPLPGGYEQYF.

V is TRBV9 and J is TRBJ2-1; TRBD1 aligns across 7 bases. V gave up 6 bases and J gave up 4 bases; unmatched junction bases: 7. The germline V gene encodes CDR1 SGDLS and CDR2 YYNGEE. CDR3 size: 14 residues. DNA for the CDR3: TGTGCCAGCAACATGGGACAGCCATACAATGAGCAGTTCTTC. It codes for CASNMGQPYNEQFF.

A note on this clone: At one end the junction does not follow the germline gene, possibly because of a read error. This chain uses TRBV7-9 with TRBJ1-5, with 12 nucleotides matching TRBD1. The CDR3 runs to 18 residues. The germline V gene encodes CDR1 SEHNR and CDR2 FQNEAQ (reference sequence). The CDR3 loop reads CSSSVGTGGAGSNQPQHF. The CDR3, as DNA: TGTTCCAGCAGCGTAGGGACAGGGGGCGCGGGTAGCAATCAGCCCCAGCATTTT.

The chain links TRBV6-6 to TRBJ2-7; tentative D call: TRBD2 (6 bases). The V end lost 2 bases, the J end lost 0 bases, and 11 bases lay between the germline ends. CDR3 length: 15 residues. Germline V lookup: CDR1 MNHNY, CDR2 SVGAGI (reference sequence). The DNA for the CDR3 is TGTGCCAGCAGTTACGGCGCTAGCGACTCCTACGAGCAGTACTTC. It encodes CASSYGASDSYEQYF.

The chain is built from TRBV7-2 and TRBJ2-3, with 7 bases lining up with TRBD2. The V gene's germline CDR1 is SGHTA and CDR2 FQGNSA. The junction had 11 bases not matched to a gene; V was cut back by 6 bases and J by 2 bases. The CDR3 covers 16 residues. CDR3 nucleotide sequence: TGTGCCAGCAGACGCACTAGCGTATACTACACAGATACGCAGTATTTT. This translates into CASRRTSVYYTDTQYF.

The chain has TRBV11-3 and TRBJ1-2; 8 bases fit TRBD1. CDR1 is SGHNT and CDR2 is YENEEA in the germline V gene. The CDR3 has 14 residues. V was pared by 5 bases and J by 4 bases, with 6 bases of the junction left unmatched. CDR3 in DNA: TGTGCCAGCAGCCGGACAGGGAGCTCCTATGGCTACACCTTC. Protein sequence: CASSRTGSSYGYTF.

The V gene is TRBV11-2, the J gene TRBJ1-4; 9 nucleotides agree with TRBD1. The length of the CDR3 is 15 residues. Germline V gene sequence: CDR1 SGHAT, CDR2 FQNNGV. Trimming took 6 bases from V and 3 from J; bases not matched to a gene: 5. DNA for the CDR3: TGTGCCAGCAGTTTCCGGGACAGGGCTAATGAAAAACTGTTTTTT. Residues: CASSFRDRANEKLFF.

In its sample, this clone was seen a few times. V usage is TRBV27 and J usage is TRBJ2-1; 7 bases agree with TRBD2. This CDR3 contains 16 residues. Germline V gene lookup returns CDR1 MNHEY and CDR2 SMNVEV (reference sequence). J lost 6 bases, V lost 4 bases, and 12 bases had no gene match. In DNA, the CDR3 is TGTGCCAGCAGTTCCCGTCTAGCGGCGGCTAGCAATGAGCAGTTCTTC. Translation gives CASSSRLAAASNEQFF.

A few counts support this clone. The chain recombines TRBV19 with TRBJ2-6, with a possible D match to TRBD1 (5 bases). This CDR3 is built from 14 residues. Trimming took 7 bases from V and 2 from J, leaving 9 bases between them. CDR1 is LNHDA, CDR2 SQIVND, per germline (reference sequence). CDR3 region: CASTIRAGANVLTF. CDR3 sequence (DNA): TGTGCCAGTACAATCAGGGCTGGGGCCAACGTCCTGACTTTC. The whole variable domain, remainder taken from reference TRBV19 and TRBJ2-6, is DGGITQSPKYLFRKEGQNVTLSCEQNLNHDAMYWYRQDPGQGLRLIYYSQIVNDFQKGDIAEGYSVSREKKESFPLTVTSAQKNPTAFYLCASTIRAGANVLTFGAGSRLTVL.

This clone was observed a handful of times. One junction end disagrees with the germline gene, perhaps due to a read error. This sequence joins TRBV15 and TRBJ2-7; TRBD2 matches 10 bases. CDR1 and CDR2 from the germline V gene are LNHNV and YYDKDF (reference sequence). This CDR3 region has 15 residues. The CDR3 reads CAASRDLAGVFEQYF. In nucleotides, the CDR3 is TGTGCCGCCAGCAGAGATCTAGCGGGAGTGTTCGAGCAGTACTTC.

The sample holds one count of this clone. This sequence joins TRBV28 and TRBJ2-7; 7 positions agree with TRBD2. CDR3 length: 14 residues. With 2 bases clipped from V and 2 bases from J, the junction kept 3 bases outside the gene matches. CDR1 is MDHEN and CDR2 is SYDVKM in the germline V gene. CDR3 protein: CASSLAGEAYEQYF. The CDR3, as DNA: TGTGCCAGCAGTTTAGCGGGAGAGGCCTACGAGCAGTACTTC. Full variable domain (remainder filled in from reference TRBV28 and TRBJ2-7): DVKVTQSSRYLVKRTGEKVFLECVQDMDHENMFWYRQDPGLGLRLIYFSYDVKMKEKGDIPEGYSVSREKKERFSLILESASTNQTSMYLCASSLAGEAYEQYFGPGTRLTVT.

The chain uses TRBV4-2 and TRBJ2-7; TRBD2 aligns across 8 bases. CDR3 length: 14 residues. The germline gives CDR1 LGHNA, CDR2 YNFKEQ. The V gene end was trimmed by 4 bases and the J gene end by 4 bases; junction bases not matched to a gene: 6. The CDR3 nucleotides are TGTGCCAGCAGCCTCGCGGGGGGTTCGTACGAGCAGTACTTC. It codes for CASSLAGGSYEQYF.

The gene calls are TRBV5-6 and TRBJ1-1, with D unclear. The CDR3 has 13 residues. V lost 2 bases, J lost 4 bases, and 9 bases lay in between. CDR1 is SGHDT and CDR2 is YYEEEE in the germline V gene. The CDR3 here is CASSFYEGTEAFF. The CDR3 nucleotides are TGTGCCAGCAGCTTTTATGAGGGCACTGAAGCTTTCTTT.

The CDR3 region is CASSYSSGGTRYEQYF. The CDR3 coding sequence is TGTGCCAGCAGTTACTCGAGCGGGGGGACCCGGTACGAGCAGTACTTC. The gene calls are TRBV6-5 and TRBJ2-7, with 9 positions matching TRBD2. Looked up from germline, CDR1 is MNHEY and CDR2 is SVGAGI. J gave up 4 bases and V 0 bases, and 7 bases lay outside the gene matches. The CDR3 extends over 16 amino acids.

V usage is TRBV10-3 and J usage is TRBJ2-7; the D gene is possibly TRBD2 (6 bases). V shed 4 bases and J shed 3 bases, with 10 bases lying between them. The V gene's germline CDR1 is ENHRY and CDR2 SYGVKD. The CDR3 sequence is 13 residues long. The CDR3 DNA reads as TGTGCCATCAGTGCGGGGGAGGTCTACGAGCAGTACTTC. This codes for CAISAGEVYEQYF.

V gene TRBV11-1 combines with J gene TRBJ2-3, with 7 nucleotides matching TRBD2. The germline V gene encodes CDR1 SGHAT and CDR2 FQDESV (reference sequence). Trimming removed 5 bases from V and 1 base from J; junction bases left unmatched: 15. This CDR3 contains 18 residues. CDR3 region: CASSPISGISGGTDTQYF. CDR3 nucleotide sequence: TGTGCCAGCAGCCCCATCAGCGGGATAAGCGGAGGCACAGATACGCAGTATTTT.